This T cell receptor beta chain stems from a study of T cells after yellow fever vaccination. Findings and caveats of the study: Faster peaking, at day 5 versus 15, marked a secondary response that was weaker. Researchers cautioned that FACS-sorted repertoires could harbor abundant clonotypes contaminating from the bulk population.

Of note for this clonotype: Its specificity is unknown.

TCRdb redid the calling of the 5' RACE reads with MiXCR, one entry per CDR3 protein. The data contain under 150,000 distinct CDR3 sequences, 6.5% to 8.5% of them singletons. The sample in question was CD4+ T cells sorted from PBMCs, obtained 5 days after the yellow fever booster vaccination. This receptor was taken from a young man who received the YFV17D yellow fever vaccine.

The CDR3 reads CASSFSPGSGNNEQFF. The CDR3 bases are TGTGCCAGCAGCTTTTCGCCCGGATCTGGGAACAATGAGCAGTTCTTC. The V gene is TRBV7-2, the J gene TRBJ2-1; D gene uncertain. The V and J ends lost 3 bases and 5 bases respectively, with 17 bases between them. Germline V gene data show CDR1 as SGHTA and CDR2 as FQGNSA. CDR3 length: 16 residues.